This TCR beta chain was identified in a study of T cell responses to AZD1222 COVID-19 vaccine. A note on this clone: Antigen specificity is unknown.

The J segment lost 4 bases and the V segment lost 3 bases, leaving 9 bases of the junction unmatched. This CDR3 spans 16 amino acids. Germline assignment: CDR1 MDHEN and CDR2 SYDVKM. Points from the study as a whole: Variant regions that are unmutated are reportedly the target of nearly half of spike-specific TCRs.

Repertoires were generated with immunoSEQ multiplex PCR, while TCRdb's copy carries only in-frame clones and drops some. This sample carries roughly 70,000 clones, 82% of them seen once, and the ten largest clones take around 5%. This clonotype originated in an adult in good health. The gene calls are TRBV28 and TRBJ1-5, with 7 nucleotides matching TRBD1. This specimen was peripheral blood, taken on day 0 of AZD1222 vaccination. CDR3 sequence (DNA): TGTGCCAGCAGTTTCAGGGGGAAGGGAATTAATCAGCCCCAGCATTTT. The encoded protein is CASSFRGKGINQPQHF.